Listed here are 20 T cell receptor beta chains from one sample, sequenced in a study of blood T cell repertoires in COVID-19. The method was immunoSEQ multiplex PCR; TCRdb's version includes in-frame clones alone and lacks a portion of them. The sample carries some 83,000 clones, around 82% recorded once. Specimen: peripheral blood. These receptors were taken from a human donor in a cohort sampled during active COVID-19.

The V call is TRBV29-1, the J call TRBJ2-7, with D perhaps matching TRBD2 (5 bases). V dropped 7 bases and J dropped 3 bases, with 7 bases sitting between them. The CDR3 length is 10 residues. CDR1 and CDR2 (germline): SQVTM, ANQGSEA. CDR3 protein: CSAGNYEQYF. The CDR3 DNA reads TGCAGCGCCGGGAACTACGAGCAGTACTTC.

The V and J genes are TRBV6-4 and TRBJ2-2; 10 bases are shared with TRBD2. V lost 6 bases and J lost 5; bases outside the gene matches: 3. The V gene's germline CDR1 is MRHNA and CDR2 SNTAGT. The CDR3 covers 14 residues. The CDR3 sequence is CASRRLAGTGELFF. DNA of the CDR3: TGTGCCAGCAGACGACTAGCGGGTACCGGGGAGCTGTTTTTT.

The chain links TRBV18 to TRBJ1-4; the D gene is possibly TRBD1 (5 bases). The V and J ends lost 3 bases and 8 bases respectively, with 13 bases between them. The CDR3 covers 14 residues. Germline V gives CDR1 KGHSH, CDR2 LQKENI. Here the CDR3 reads CASSPAGRGEKLFF. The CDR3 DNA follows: TGTGCCAGCTCACCTGCGGGGAGGGGAGAAAAACTGTTTTTT.

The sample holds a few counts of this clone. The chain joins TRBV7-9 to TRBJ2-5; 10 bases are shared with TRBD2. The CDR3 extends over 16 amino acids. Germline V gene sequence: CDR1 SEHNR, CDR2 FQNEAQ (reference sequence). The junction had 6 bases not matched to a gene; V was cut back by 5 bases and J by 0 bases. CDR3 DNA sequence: TGTGCCAGCAGCCTGAAGCGGGGGGGCCACCAAGAGACCCAGTACTTC. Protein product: CASSLKRGGHQETQYF.

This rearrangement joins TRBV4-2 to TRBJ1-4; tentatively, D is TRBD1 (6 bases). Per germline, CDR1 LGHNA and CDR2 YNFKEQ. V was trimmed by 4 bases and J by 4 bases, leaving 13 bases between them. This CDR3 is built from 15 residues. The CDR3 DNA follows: TGTGCCAGCAGCCGAACAGGGTCCCTTAATGAAAAACTGTTTTTT. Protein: CASSRTGSLNEKLFF.

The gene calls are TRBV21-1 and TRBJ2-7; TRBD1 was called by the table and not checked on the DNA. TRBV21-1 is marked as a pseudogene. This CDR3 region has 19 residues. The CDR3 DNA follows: TGTGCCAGCAGCCTAGACAGGGGCCCCTACCGGGGGGAGTCCTACGAGCAGTACTTC. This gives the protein CASSLDRGPYRGESYEQYF.

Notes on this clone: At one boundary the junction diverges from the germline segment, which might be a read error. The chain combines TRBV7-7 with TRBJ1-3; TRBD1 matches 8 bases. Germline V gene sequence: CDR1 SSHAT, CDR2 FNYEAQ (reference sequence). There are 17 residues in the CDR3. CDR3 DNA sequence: TGTGCTAGCAGCTTAGCATCCCGGACAGGGACTGGAAACACCATATATTTT. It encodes CASSLASRTGTGNTIYF.

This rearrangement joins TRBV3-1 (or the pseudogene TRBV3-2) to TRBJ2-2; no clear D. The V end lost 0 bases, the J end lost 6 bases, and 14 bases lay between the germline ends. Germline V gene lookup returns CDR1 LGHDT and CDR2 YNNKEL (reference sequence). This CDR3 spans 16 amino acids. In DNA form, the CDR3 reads TGTGCCAGCAGCCAAGACGCCGTGGTGGGCGCCGGGGAGCTGTTTTTT. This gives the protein CASSQDAVVGAGELFF.

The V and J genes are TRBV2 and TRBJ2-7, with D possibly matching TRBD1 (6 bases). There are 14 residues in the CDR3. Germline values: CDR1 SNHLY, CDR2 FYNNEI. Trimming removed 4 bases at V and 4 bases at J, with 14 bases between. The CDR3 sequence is CASSGQGLRYEQYF. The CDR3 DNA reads TGTGCCAGCAGTGGGCAGGGGCTAAGGTACGAGCAGTACTTC.

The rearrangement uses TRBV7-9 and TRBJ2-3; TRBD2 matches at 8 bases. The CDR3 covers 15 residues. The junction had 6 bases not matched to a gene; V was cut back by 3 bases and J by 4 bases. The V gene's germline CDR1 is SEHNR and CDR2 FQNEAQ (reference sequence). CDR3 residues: CASSFPRGGADTQYF. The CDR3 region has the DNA TGTGCCAGCAGCTTTCCCCGGGGGGGTGCAGATACGCAGTATTTT. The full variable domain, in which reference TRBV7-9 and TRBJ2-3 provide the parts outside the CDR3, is DTGVSQNPRHKITKRGQNVTFRCDPISEHNRLYWYRQTLGQGPEFLTYFQNEAQLEKSRLLSDRFSAERPKGSFSTLEIQRTEQGDSAMYLCASSFPRGGADTQYFGPGTRLTVL.

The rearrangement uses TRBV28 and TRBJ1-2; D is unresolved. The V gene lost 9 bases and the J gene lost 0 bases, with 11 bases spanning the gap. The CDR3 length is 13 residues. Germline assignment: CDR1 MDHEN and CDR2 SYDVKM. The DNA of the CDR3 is TGTGCCAGTAACAGAGAGACTAACTATGGCTACACCTTC. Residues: CASNRETNYGYTF.

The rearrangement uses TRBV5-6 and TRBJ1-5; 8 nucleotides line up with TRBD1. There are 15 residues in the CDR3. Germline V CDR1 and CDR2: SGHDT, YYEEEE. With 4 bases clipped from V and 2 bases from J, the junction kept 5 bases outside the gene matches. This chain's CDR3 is CASSQPDRGNQPQHF. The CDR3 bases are TGTGCCAGCAGCCAGCCGGACAGGGGCAATCAGCCCCAGCATTTT.

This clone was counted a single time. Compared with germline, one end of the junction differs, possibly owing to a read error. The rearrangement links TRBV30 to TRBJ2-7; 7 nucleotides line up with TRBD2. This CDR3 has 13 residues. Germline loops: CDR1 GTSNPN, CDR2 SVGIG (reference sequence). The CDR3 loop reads CAWSTKGTNLVDF. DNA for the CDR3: TGTGCCTGGAGTACAAAAGGGACTAACCTCGTGGACTTC.

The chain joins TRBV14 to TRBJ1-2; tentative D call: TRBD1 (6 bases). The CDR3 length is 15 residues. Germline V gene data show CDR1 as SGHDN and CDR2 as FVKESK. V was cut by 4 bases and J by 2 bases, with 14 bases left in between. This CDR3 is CASSRQRQANYGYTF. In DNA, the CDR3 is TGTGCCAGCAGCCGACAGAGACAGGCCAACTATGGCTACACCTTC.

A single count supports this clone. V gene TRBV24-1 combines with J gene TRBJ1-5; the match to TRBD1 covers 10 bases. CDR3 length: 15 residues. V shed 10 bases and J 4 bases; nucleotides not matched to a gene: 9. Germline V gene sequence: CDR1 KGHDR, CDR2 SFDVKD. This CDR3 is CATRDRDRGNQPQHF. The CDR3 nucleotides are TGTGCCACAAGAGACCGGGACAGGGGAAATCAGCCCCAGCATTTT.

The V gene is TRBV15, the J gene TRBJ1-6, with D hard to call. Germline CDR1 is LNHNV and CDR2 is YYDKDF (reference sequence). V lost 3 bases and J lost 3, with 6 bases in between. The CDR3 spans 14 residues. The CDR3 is CATSSGLYNSPLHF. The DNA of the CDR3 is TGTGCCACCAGCAGCGGTCTCTATAATTCACCCCTCCACTTT.

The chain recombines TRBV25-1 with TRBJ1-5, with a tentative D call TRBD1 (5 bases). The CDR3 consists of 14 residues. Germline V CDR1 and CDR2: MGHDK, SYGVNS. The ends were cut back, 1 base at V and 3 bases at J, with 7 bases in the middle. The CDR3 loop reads CASSEWGDNQPQHF. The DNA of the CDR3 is TGTGCCAGCAGTGAATGGGGGGACAATCAGCCCCAGCATTTT.

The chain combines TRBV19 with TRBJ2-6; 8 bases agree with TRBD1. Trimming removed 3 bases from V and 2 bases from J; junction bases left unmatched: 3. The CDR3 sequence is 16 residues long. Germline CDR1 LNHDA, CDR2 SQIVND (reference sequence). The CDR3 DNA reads TGTGCCAGTAGTATCCGGACAGGGACTGGGGCCAACGTCCTGACTTTC. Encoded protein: CASSIRTGTGANVLTF.

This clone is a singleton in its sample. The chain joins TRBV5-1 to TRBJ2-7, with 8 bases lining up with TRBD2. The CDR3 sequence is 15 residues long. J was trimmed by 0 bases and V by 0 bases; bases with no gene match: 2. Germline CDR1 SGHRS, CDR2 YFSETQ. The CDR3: CASSLDGTSSYEQYF. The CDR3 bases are TGCGCCAGCAGCTTGGACGGGACTAGCTCCTACGAGCAGTACTTC.

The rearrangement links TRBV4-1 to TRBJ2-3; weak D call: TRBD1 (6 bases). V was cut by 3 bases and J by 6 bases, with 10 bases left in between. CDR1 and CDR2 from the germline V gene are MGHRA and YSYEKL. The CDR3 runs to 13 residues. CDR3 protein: CASSQYRADTQYF. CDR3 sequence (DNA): TGCGCCAGCAGCCAGTACAGGGCTGATACGCAGTATTTT.